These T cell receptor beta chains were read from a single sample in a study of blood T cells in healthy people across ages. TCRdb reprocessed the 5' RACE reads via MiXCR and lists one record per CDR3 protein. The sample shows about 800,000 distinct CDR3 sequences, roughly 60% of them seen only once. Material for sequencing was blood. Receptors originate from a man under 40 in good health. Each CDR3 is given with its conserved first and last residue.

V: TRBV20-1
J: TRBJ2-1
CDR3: CSARVGGAANNEQFF

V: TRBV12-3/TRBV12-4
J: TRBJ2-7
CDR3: CASRRDGAYEQYF

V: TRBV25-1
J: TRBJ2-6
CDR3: CATSFAGANVLTF

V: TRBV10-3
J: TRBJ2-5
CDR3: CASSGGTGGETQYF

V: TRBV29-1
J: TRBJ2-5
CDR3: CSTRWQFQETQYF

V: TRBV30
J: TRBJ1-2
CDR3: CAWSVGRVGGYTF

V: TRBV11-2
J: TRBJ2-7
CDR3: CASSLIAEGWYEQYF

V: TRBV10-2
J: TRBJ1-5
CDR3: CASRGQELNQPQHF

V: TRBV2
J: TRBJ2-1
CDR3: CASSELRGGQETQFF

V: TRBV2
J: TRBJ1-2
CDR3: CASSEGTNYGYTF

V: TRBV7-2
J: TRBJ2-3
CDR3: CASSRGTAGTDTQYF

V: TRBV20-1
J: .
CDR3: CSGPTSETQYF

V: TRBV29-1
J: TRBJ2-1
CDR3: CSVGREGLNEQFF

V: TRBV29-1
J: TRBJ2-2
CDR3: CSVGRGQNTGELFF

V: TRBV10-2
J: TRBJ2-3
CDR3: CASSDRLAGEDTQYF

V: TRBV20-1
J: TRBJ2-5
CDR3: CSARRDPSPETQYF

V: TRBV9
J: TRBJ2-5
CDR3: CASSVGASGTLQETQYF

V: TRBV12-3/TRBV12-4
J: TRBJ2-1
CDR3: CASSLVVLTGDEQFF

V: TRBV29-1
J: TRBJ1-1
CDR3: CSASLRDTEAFF

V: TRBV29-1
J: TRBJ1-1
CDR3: CSVPGQGTNTEAFF

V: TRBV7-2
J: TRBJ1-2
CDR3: CASSSVTGGGYTF

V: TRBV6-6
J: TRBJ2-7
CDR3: CASRGGTSYEQYF

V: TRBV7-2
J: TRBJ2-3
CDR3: CASSLGGTGTDTQYF

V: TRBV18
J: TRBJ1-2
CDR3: CASSPISGTGDGHTF

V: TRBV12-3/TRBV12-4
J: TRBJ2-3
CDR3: CASRRQTGSSTDTQYF

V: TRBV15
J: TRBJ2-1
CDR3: CATSTRDGSYNEQFF

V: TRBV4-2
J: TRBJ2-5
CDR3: CASSQPYPDNEQYF

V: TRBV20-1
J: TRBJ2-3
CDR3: CSYAEGVWGTDTQYF

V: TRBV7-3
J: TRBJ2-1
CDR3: CASSLWGAANEQFF

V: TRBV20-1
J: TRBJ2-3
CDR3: CSAEKEAGAGDTQYF

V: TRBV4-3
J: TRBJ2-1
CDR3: CASSQGQSREQFF

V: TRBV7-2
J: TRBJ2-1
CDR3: CASSLEIYNEQFF

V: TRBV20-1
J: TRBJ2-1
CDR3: CSARTGRTGLAYNEQFF

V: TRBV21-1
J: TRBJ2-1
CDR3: CATSGRYYNEQFF

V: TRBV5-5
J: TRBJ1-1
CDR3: CASSLGQWNTEAFF

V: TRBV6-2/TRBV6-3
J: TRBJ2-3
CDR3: CASSYGLVGTDTQYF

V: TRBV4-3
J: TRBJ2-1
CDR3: CASSQDLPSGGDNEQFF

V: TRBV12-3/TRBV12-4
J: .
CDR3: CASSLIRVGEQYF

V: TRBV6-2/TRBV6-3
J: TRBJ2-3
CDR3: CASSSRADTDTQYF

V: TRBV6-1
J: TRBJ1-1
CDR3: CASSWTDNTEAFF

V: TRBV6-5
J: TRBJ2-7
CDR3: CASSYSLRGQGEQYF

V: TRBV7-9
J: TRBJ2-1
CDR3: CAVSLEGVDVSYNEQFF

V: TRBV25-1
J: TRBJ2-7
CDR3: CASSGWTSGPYEQYF

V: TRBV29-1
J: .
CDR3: CSVSRQGIIDEQYF

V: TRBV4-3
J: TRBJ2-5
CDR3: CASSQDGDREKETQYF

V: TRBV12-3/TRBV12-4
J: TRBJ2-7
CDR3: CASSPRSGTSPYEQYF

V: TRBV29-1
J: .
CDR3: CSVDWGGAGYNEQYF

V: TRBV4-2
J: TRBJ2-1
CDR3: CASSQRAYNEQFF

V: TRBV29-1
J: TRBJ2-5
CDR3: CSVEDEAVNQETQYF

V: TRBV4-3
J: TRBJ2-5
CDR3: CASSQDTGEGRQETQYF